These 20 T cell receptor beta chains originate from one sample sequenced in a study of T cells in Graves' hyperthyroidism and ophthalmopathy. The TCR beta CDR3 regions underwent amplification using RNA transcripts as the source. Researchers ran a first-round RT-PCR on the TCR CDR3 using the HTBI primer set. TCRdb itself ran the multiplex PCR reads through MiXCR, one entry per CDR3 protein. The sample includes about 520,000 distinct CDR3 sequences, around 20% seen only once; the top ten take around 27%. The sample comprised blood. The receptor source for this set is a man younger than 35 with Graves' hyperthyroidism.

The gene calls are TRBV6-5 and TRBJ2-6; D perhaps matches TRBD1 (5 bases). Per germline, CDR1 MNHEY and CDR2 SVGAGI. This CDR3 is 16 amino acids long. Deletions cut 1 base from V and 4 bases from J, with 11 bases between. Here the CDR3 reads CASSYFGQGGANVLTF. CDR3 coding DNA: TGTGCCAGCAGTTACTTTGGCCAGGGAGGGGCCAACGTCCTGACTTTC.

This clonotype was seen at least ten times. The V call is TRBV2, the J call TRBJ2-5, with D uncertain. Germline V gene sequence: CDR1 SNHLY, CDR2 FYNNEI. Deletions cut 9 bases from V and 6 bases from J, with 17 bases between. This CDR3 region has 13 residues. The chain's CDR3 is CASRTLRSQTQYF. For the CDR3, the DNA is TGTGCCAGTCGGACCCTCCGCTCGCAGACCCAGTACTTC.

This clonotype was picked up one time. Without the conserved terminal phenylalanine or tryptophan, this CDR3 likely stems from a read error. J is TRBJ1-1 and V is TRBV6-1, with D uncertain. Germline V gives CDR1 MNHNS, CDR2 SASEGT. Trimming removed 3 bases at V and 1 base at J, with 6 bases between. The CDR3 spans 13 residues. The CDR3 nucleotides are TGTGCCAGCAGTGAGGGAGGGAACACTGAAGCTTTCTTG. This encodes CASSEGGNTEAFL.

The sample holds many counts of this clonotype. The chain carries TRBV11-2 and TRBJ2-5, with 7 bases identical to TRBD1. CDR1 is SGHAT, CDR2 FQNNGV, per germline. The V gene end was trimmed by 1 base and the J gene end by 3 bases; junction bases not matched to a gene: 5. The CDR3 covers 15 residues. The CDR3 sequence is CASSLGAGTEETQYF. The DNA of the CDR3 is TGTGCCAGCAGCTTAGGAGCCGGGACAGAAGAGACCCAGTACTTC. The full variable domain, completed using reference TRBV11-2 and TRBJ2-5, is EAGVAQSPRYKIIEKRQSVAFWCNPISGHATLYWYQQILGQGPKLLIQFQNNGVVDDSQLPKDRFSAERLKGVDSTLKIQPAKLEDSAVYLCASSLGAGTEETQYFGPGTRLLVL.

This clonotype was seen ten or more times. The chain is built from TRBV28 and TRBJ1-2; no reliable D call. The V gene's germline CDR1 is MDHEN and CDR2 SYDVKM. CDR3 length: 15 residues. The ends were cut back, 5 bases at V and 3 bases at J, with 16 bases in the middle. Here the CDR3 DNA reads TGTGCCAGCAGTCGGACTCCGGGCGTATACTATGGCTACACCTTC. Amino acid sequence: CASSRTPGVYYGYTF.

This clonotype was found many times. The chain uses TRBV27 and TRBJ2-5; no definite D call. The CDR3 has 13 amino acids. Germline assignment: CDR1 MNHEY and CDR2 SMNVEV (reference sequence). Trimming stripped 3 bases from V and 7 bases from J, with 12 bases between. CDR3 loop: CASSFGSPGTQYF. As DNA, the CDR3 is TGTGCCAGCAGTTTTGGCAGTCCGGGGACCCAGTACTTC.

In this sample, this clonotype turned up a few times. The chain employs TRBV18 and TRBJ2-2; either TRBD1 or TRBD2 may supply D (5 bases each). Germline-derived CDR1 and CDR2 are KGHSH and LQKENI. This CDR3 region has 16 residues. V gave up 3 bases and J gave up 0 bases, with 11 bases separating them. The chain's CDR3 is CASSPAGTANTGELFF. Written as DNA, the CDR3 is TGTGCCAGCTCACCGGCCGGGACGGCGAACACCGGGGAGCTGTTTTTT.

The table lists this clonotype with a few counts. The V gene is TRBV5-8, the J gene TRBJ1-5; D gene ambiguous. V was pared by 2 bases and J by 5 bases, with 11 bases between. The germline V gene has CDR1 SGHTS and CDR2 YDEGEE. The CDR3 is 14 amino acids. CDR3 amino acids: CASSFLLRDQPQHF. The DNA for the CDR3 is TGTGCCAGCAGCTTCCTTTTGAGGGATCAGCCCCAGCATTTT. The complete variable domain, with remaining parts taken from reference TRBV5-8 and TRBJ1-5, reads EAGVTQSPTHLIKTRGQQATLRCSPISGHTSVYWYQQALGLGLQFLLWYDEGEERNRGNFPPRFSGRQFPNYSSELNVNALELEDSALYLCASSFLLRDQPQHFGDGTRLSIL.

A note on this clonotype: A read error may explain this, as a much larger clone is one base away. This chain joins TRBV29-1 and TRBJ1-2, with TRBD1 as a possible D gene (6 bases). Germline CDR1 SQVTM, CDR2 ANQGSEA. The length of the CDR3 is 12 residues. The CDR3 coding sequence is TGCAGCGTTGAGGGGGCGGCCTATGGCTTCACCTTC. Protein sequence: CSVEGAAYGFTF.

This clonotype has at least ten counts. The J gene is TRBJ1-1, the V gene TRBV6-4; D gene ambiguous. V shed 4 bases and J shed 1 base, with 19 bases lying between them. CDR1 MRHNA and CDR2 SNTAGT come from the germline V gene. The CDR3 totals 17 residues. The chain's CDR3 is CASSAHASRMKNTEAFF. The CDR3 nucleotides read TGTGCCAGCAGTGCTCACGCATCCAGAATGAAGAACACTGAAGCTTTCTTT.

The V gene is TRBV20-1, the J gene TRBJ1-1; D ambiguous. V was shortened by 3 bases and J by 8 bases, with 16 bases between the two germline ends. Germline-derived CDR1 and CDR2 are DFQATT and SNEGSKA (reference sequence). This CDR3 contains 13 residues. The CDR3 spells CSASSGLREEAFF. The CDR3 DNA sequence: TGCAGTGCTAGTTCGGGCCTCCGGGAGGAAGCTTTCTTT.

The CDR3 nucleotides are TGTGCCAGCAGCCAAGATCGGGGTAGCGGAGGGCCCGGGGAGCTGTTTTTT. Translating gives CASSQDRGSGGPGELFF. This chain joins TRBV3-1 and TRBJ2-2, with D possibly TRBD2 on 6 matching bases. This CDR3 is built from 17 residues. CDR1 LGHDT and CDR2 YNNKEL come from the germline V gene (reference sequence). Trimming removed 0 bases from V and 6 bases from J, with 17 bases in between.

Many counts were recorded for this clonotype. CDR3 amino acids: CASSPPVNTEAFF. CDR3 nucleotides: TGTGCCAGCTCGCCCCCGGTGAACACTGAAGCTTTCTTT. This chain links TRBV7-9 with TRBJ1-1; D unclear. The CDR3 is made up of 13 amino acids. Germline-derived CDR1 and CDR2 are SEHNR and FQNEAQ (reference sequence). Trimming removed 8 bases from V and 0 bases from J, with 10 bases in between.

This clonotype has just a few counts. The J gene is TRBJ2-5, the V gene TRBV3-1, with D uncertain. Germline assignment: CDR1 LGHDT and CDR2 YNNKEL (reference sequence). The CDR3 contains 12 residues. Trimming left V 4 bases short and J 5 bases short, with 8 bases between. CDR3 protein: CASSRVKETQYF. The CDR3 nucleotides read TGTGCCAGCAGCCGCGTGAAGGAGACCCAGTACTTC.

Ten or more counts support this clonotype. This chain links TRBV10-2 with TRBJ1-1, with 10 positions matching TRBD1. CDR1 is WSHSY and CDR2 is SAAADI in the germline V gene. Germline trimming cut 8 bases from V and 5 bases from J; bases unmatched to any gene: 5. The CDR3 contains 13 residues. In DNA, the CDR3 is TGCGCCAGCCGGACAGGGGGTATGACTGAAGCTTTCTTT. This codes for CASRTGGMTEAFF.

The chain is built from TRBV11-3 and TRBJ1-1; D unclear. There are 15 residues in the CDR3. Between the trimmed V and J ends, which lost 5 bases and 0 bases, there was a span of 13 bases. Germline V gene lookup returns CDR1 SGHNT and CDR2 YENEEA. The CDR3 DNA follows: TGTGCCAGCAGCGAGCAGTTCGGGATGAACACTGAAGCTTTCTTT. Encoded protein: CASSEQFGMNTEAFF.

In this sample, this clonotype turned up many times. V is TRBV19 and J is TRBJ1-2, with 8 bases aligning to TRBD1. V was clipped by 5 bases and J by 7 bases; unmatched bases: 9. The CDR3 length is 14 residues. Germline values: CDR1 LNHDA, CDR2 SQIVND (reference sequence). Here the CDR3 DNA reads TGTGCCAGTAGTCTTGTAGGACAGGGAGCTGGCTACACCTTC. Protein product: CASSLVGQGAGYTF.

This clonotype was detected only a few times. Here the CDR3 DNA reads TGCGCCATCAGGAGGACCCCACTAACCACCGAGCAGTACTTC. Amino acid sequence: CAIRRTPLTTEQYF. The chain employs TRBV5-1 and TRBJ2-7; D is perhaps TRBD2 (5 bases). This CDR3 has 14 amino acids. With 9 bases removed from V and 6 bases from J, the gap between germline ends came to 22 bases. Germline V gene data show CDR1 as SGHRS and CDR2 as YFSETQ.

This clonotype was recorded at least ten times. This chain uses TRBV10-3 with TRBJ1-3; D perhaps matches TRBD1 (5 bases). Germline-derived CDR1 and CDR2 are ENHRY and SYGVKD. The CDR3 length is 15 residues. V dropped 10 bases and J dropped 0 bases, with 16 bases sitting between them. For the CDR3, the DNA is TGTGCCACCGTGGTTGGGGCGGTCTCTGGAAACACCATATATTTT. Translated, it gives CATVVGAVSGNTIYF.

The chain recombines TRBV6-2 or TRBV6-3 with TRBJ2-2; D gene uncertain. Germline CDR1 MNHEY, CDR2 SVGEGT. V shed 2 bases and J shed 7 bases, with 11 bases lying between them. This CDR3 is built from 14 residues. The CDR3 DNA follows: TGTGCCAGCAGTTACAAGGCGAGGCACGGGGAGCTGTTTTTT. It specifies CASSYKARHGELFF.